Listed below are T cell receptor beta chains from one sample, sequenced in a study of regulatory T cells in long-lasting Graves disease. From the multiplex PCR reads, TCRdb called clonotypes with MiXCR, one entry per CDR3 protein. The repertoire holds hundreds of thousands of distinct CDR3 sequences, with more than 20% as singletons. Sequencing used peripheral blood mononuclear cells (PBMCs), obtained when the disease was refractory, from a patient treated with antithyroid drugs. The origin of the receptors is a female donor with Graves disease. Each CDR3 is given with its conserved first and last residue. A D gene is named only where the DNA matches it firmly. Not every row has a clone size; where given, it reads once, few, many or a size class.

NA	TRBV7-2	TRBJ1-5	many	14	CASSLAWENQPQHF	TGTGCCAGCAGCTTAGCGTGGGAGAATCAGCCCCAGCATTTT
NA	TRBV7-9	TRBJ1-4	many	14	CASSLDSSNEKLFF	TGTGCCAGCAGCTTAGATAGCAGTAATGAAAAACTGTTTTTT
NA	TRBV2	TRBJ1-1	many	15	CASSEARAANTEAFF	TGTGCCAGCAGTGAAGCGCGGGCGGCAAACACTGAAGCTTTCTTT
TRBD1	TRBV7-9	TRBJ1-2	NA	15	CASSLFGQGNYGYTF	TGTGCCAGCAGCTTATTCGGACAGGGGAACTATGGCTACACCTTC
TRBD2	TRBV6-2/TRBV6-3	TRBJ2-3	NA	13	CASSLAGRDTQYF	TGTGCCAGCAGTCTAGCGGGACGGGATACGCAGTATTTT
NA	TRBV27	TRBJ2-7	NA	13	CASSYKHSYEQYF	TGTGCCAGCAGTTACAAGCACTCCTACGAGCAGTACTTC
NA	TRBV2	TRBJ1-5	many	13	CASGPEGSQPQHF	TGTGCCAGCGGTCCGGAGGGATCTCAGCCCCAGCATTTT
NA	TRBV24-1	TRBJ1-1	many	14	CATSASGVNTEAFF	TGTGCCACCAGTGCTTCAGGGGTGAACACTGAAGCTTTCTTT
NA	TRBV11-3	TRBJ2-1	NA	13	CASSYAAGYEQFF	TGTGCCAGCAGCTATGCCGCTGGGTATGAGCAGTTCTTC
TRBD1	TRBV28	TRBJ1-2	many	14	CASSSTDRGYGYTF	TGTGCCAGCAGTTCGACCGACAGGGGGTATGGCTACACCTTC
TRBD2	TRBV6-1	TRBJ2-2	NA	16	CASRLSSGGSTGELFF	TGTGCCAGCAGGCTCTCTAGCGGAGGCTCCACCGGGGAGCTGTTTTTT
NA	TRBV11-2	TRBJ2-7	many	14	CASSLEQNNYEQYF	TGTGCCAGCAGCTTAGAGCAGAATAACTACGAGCAGTACTTC
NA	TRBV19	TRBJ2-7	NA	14	CASSSSATRYEQYF	TGTGCCAGTAGTTCATCGGCCACCCGATACGAGCAGTACTTC
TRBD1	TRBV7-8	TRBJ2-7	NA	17	CASSSAVGQTGSYEQYF	TGTGCCAGCAGCTCGGCGGTGGGACAGACAGGTTCCTACGAGCAGTACTTC
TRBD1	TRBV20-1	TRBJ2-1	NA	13	CSAWTGGANEQFF	TGCAGTGCTTGGACAGGGGGCGCGAATGAGCAGTTCTTC
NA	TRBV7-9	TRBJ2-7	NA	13	CASSPRSSHEQYF	TGTGCCAGCAGCCCCCGCAGTTCCCACGAGCAGTACTTC
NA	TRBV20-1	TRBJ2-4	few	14	CSASVGPPKNIQYF	TGCAGTGCTAGCGTCGGACCTCCTAAAAACATTCAGTACTTC
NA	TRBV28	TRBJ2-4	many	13	CASRKTGQDIQYF	TGTGCCAGCAGAAAAACAGGGCAGGACATTCAGTACTTC
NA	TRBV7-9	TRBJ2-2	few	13	CASSEDLTGELFF	TGTGCCAGCAGCGAGGACTTAACCGGGGAGCTGTTTTTT
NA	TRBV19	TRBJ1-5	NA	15	CASSIDPDLGQPQHF	TGTGCCAGTAGTATAGATCCGGACCTGGGTCAGCCCCAGCATTTT
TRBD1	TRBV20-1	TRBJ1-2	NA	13	CSALQGRPYGYTF	TGCAGTGCCCTACAGGGGCGGCCATATGGCTACACCTTC
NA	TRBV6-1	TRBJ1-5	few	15	CASSALGFDNQPQHF	TGTGCCAGCAGCGCTTTAGGGTTCGACAATCAGCCCCAGCATTTT
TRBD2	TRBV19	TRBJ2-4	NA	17	CASSLILAGGAKNIQYF	TGTGCCAGTAGTCTCATACTAGCGGGCGGAGCCAAAAACATTCAGTACTTC
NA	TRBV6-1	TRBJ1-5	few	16	CASREFQADSNQPQHF	TGTGCCAGCAGGGAATTCCAGGCAGATAGCAATCAGCCCCAGCATTTT
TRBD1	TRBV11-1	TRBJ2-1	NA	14	CASSTGQGYNEQFF	TGTGCCAGCAGTACGGGACAGGGCTACAATGAGCAGTTCTTC
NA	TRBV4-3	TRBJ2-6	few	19	CASSQEWGPGTSGANVLTF	TGCGCCAGCAGCCAAGAGTGGGGGCCGGGGACGTCTGGGGCCAACGTCCTGACTTTC
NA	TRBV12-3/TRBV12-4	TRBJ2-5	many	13	CASSFETEETQYF	TGTGCCAGCAGTTTCGAGACAGAAGAGACCCAGTACTTC
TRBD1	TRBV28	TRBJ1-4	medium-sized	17	CASSPFADRGRNEKLFF	TGTGCCAGCAGTCCATTCGCTGACAGGGGGAGGAATGAAAAACTGTTTTTT
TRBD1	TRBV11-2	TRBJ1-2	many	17	CASSPTSWDRLNYGYTF	TGTGCCAGCAGCCCGACCAGCTGGGACAGACTTAACTATGGCTACACCTTC
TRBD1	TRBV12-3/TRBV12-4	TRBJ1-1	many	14	CASRAGTENTEAFF	TGTGCCAGCAGGGCCGGGACAGAGAACACTGAAGCTTTCTTT
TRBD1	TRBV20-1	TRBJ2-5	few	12	CSARTGMETQYF	TGCAGTGCAAGGACAGGGATGGAGACCCAGTACTTC
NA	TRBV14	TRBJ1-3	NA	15	CASSQVHPGASTIYF	TGTGCCAGCAGCCAAGTGCACCCCGGGGCTTCCACCATATATTTT
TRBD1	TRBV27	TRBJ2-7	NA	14	CASSLVGTEYEQYF	TGTGCCAGCAGTTTGGTCGGGACAGAGTACGAGCAGTACTTC
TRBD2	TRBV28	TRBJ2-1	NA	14	CASSPESSGRTPFF	TGTGCCAGCAGTCCCGAATCTAGCGGAAGGACCCCGTTCTTC
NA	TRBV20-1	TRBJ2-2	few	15	CSATPVVQGGGELFF	TGCAGTGCCACCCCGGTCGTACAGGGCGGCGGGGAGCTGTTTTTT
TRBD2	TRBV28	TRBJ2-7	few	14	CASRPGTSGYEQYF	TGTGCCAGCAGACCCGGGACTAGCGGCTACGAGCAGTACTTC
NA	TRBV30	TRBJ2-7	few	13	CAWDRDFPYEQYF	TGTGCCTGGGACCGGGACTTCCCCTACGAGCAGTACTTC
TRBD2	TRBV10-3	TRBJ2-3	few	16	CAISESRLAGSYTQYF	TGTGCCATCAGTGAGTCTAGACTAGCGGGATCTTATACGCAGTATTTT
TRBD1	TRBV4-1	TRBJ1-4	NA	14	CASSQGTGEEKLFF	TGCGCCAGCAGCCAAGGGACAGGGGAGGAAAAACTGTTTTTT
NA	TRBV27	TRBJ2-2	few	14	CASSLSRSTGELFF	TGTGCCAGCAGTTTGTCTAGATCCACCGGGGAGCTGTTTTTT
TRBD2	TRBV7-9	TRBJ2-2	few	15	CASRASGTDTGELFF	TGTGCCAGCAGGGCTAGCGGGACCGACACCGGGGAGCTGTTTTTT
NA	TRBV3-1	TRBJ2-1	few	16	CASSSSAGSSYNEQFF	TGTGCCAGCAGCTCTAGCGCCGGGAGCTCCTACAATGAGCAGTTCTTC
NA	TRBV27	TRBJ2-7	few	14	CASRPPGSSYEQYF	TGTGCCAGCAGACCCCCGGGCAGCTCCTACGAGCAGTACTTC
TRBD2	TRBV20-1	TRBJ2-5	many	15	CSARDMREQWETQYF	TGCAGTGCTAGAGATATGCGGGAGCAATGGGAGACCCAGTACTTC
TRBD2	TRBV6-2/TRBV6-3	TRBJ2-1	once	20	CASSPESLAGRITPYNEQFF	TGTGCCAGCAGTCCCGAAAGCCTAGCGGGACGGATAACTCCCTACAATGAGCAGTTCTTC
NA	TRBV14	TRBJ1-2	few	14	CASSQIARGYGYTF	TGTGCCAGCAGCCAAATAGCCAGGGGCTATGGCTACACCTTC